Following are 25 T cell receptor beta chains from one sample sequenced in a study of shared clonotypes between healthy human individuals. Positive CCR7 selection of CD45RO-negative cells yielded the naive CD8 cells, and terminally differentiated effector memory CD45RA+ cells were excluded. Measured with immunoSEQ multiplex PCR; TCRdb has only the in-frame clones, and not every one. The sample consists of about 2.1 million clones, 80% to 95% of them appearing once. The sequenced material came from naive CD8+ T cells from PBMCs. All receptors come from a man aged 18 to 30 in good health. Some clones in this sample may be carry-over from other donors' samples.

The gene calls are TRBV11-3 and TRBJ2-5, with 8 positions matching TRBD1. Germline V gene data show CDR1 as SGHNT and CDR2 as YENEEA. This CDR3 region has 13 residues. V shed 5 bases, J shed 3 bases, and the junction held 2 bases outside the gene matches. For the CDR3, the DNA is TGTGCCAGCAGCCCGGACAGGGAAGAGACCCAGTACTTC. As protein: CASSPDREETQYF.

The chain joins TRBV29-1 to TRBJ1-1, with D possibly being TRBD1 (5 bases). This CDR3 is 12 amino acids long. Germline loops: CDR1 SQVTM, CDR2 ANQGSEA. The germline V and J ends were trimmed by 4 bases and 10 bases, with 16 bases remaining between them. CDR3 loop: CSVGGSTRRAFF. CDR3 nucleotide sequence: TGCAGCGTTGGGGGGTCCACCCGGCGAGCTTTCTTT.

As to this clone: The sample holds other DNA sequences that translate to the same CDR3. The chain has TRBV7-9 and TRBJ2-7, with D hard to call. This CDR3 has 12 residues. The V end was cut by 5 bases, the J end by 2 bases, with 7 bases between. CDR1 SEHNR and CDR2 FQNEAQ come from the germline V gene (reference sequence). The chain's CDR3 is CASSLSPYEQYF. DNA of the CDR3: TGTGCCAGCAGCCTAAGCCCCTACGAGCAGTACTTC.

The chain links TRBV14 to TRBJ1-1; 7 nucleotides align to TRBD1. This CDR3 is 13 amino acids long. Germline CDR1 SGHDN, CDR2 FVKESK. V was clipped by 6 bases and J by 6 bases; unmatched bases: 7. The CDR3 protein is CASSYIRGAEAFF. In DNA, the CDR3 is TGTGCCAGCAGTTACATCAGGGGGGCTGAAGCTTTCTTT.

V usage is TRBV7-9 and J usage is TRBJ1-5; weak D call: TRBD1 (6 bases). The CDR3 length is 14 residues. Germline V CDR1 and CDR2: SEHNR, FQNEAQ (reference sequence). Trimming left V 5 bases short and J 6 bases short, with 14 bases between. The CDR3 sequence: CASSRGGARQPQHF. The CDR3 nucleotides read TGTGCCAGCAGCCGTGGGGGGGCGCGTCAGCCCCAGCATTTT.

The chain has TRBV15 and TRBJ1-2; TRBD1 matches at 8 bases. CDR1 is LNHNV, CDR2 YYDKDF, per germline (reference sequence). CDR3 length: 15 amino acids. J gave up 2 bases and V 3 bases, and 5 bases lay outside the gene matches. The DNA for the CDR3 is TGTGCCACCAGCAGCCGACAGGGGCAAAACTATGGCTACACCTTC. The encoded protein is CATSSRQGQNYGYTF. Combining the CDR3 with reference TRBV15 and TRBJ1-2 gives the whole variable domain DAMVIQNPRYQVTQFGKPVTLSCSQTLNHNVMYWYQQKSSQAPKLLFHYYDKDFNNEADTPDNFQSRRPNTSFCFLDIRSPGLGDTAMYLCATSSRQGQNYGYTFGSGTRLTVV.

This chain connects TRBV6-5 to TRBJ1-2, with D perhaps TRBD1 (6 bases). The CDR3 length is 14 residues. Trimming cost V 6 bases and J 3 bases, with 14 bases left between them. CDR1 is MNHEY and CDR2 is SVGAGI in the germline V gene. CDR3 sequence reads: CASSQRGWDYGYTF. Written as DNA, the CDR3 is TGTGCCAGCAGCCAAAGGGGGTGGGACTATGGCTACACCTTC.

V and J are TRBV7-8 and TRBJ1-1; D is unresolved. Germline V gives CDR1 SGHVS, CDR2 FQNEAQ. The CDR3 is 15 amino acids. Trimming pared 3 bases from V and 3 bases from J, leaving 14 bases between. This CDR3 reads CASSFLGRADTEAFF. CDR3 in DNA: TGTGCCAGCAGCTTCTTAGGGAGGGCGGACACTGAAGCTTTCTTT.

The chain has TRBV6-5 and TRBJ2-7, with D tentatively TRBD1 (6 bases). The V gene's germline CDR1 is MNHEY and CDR2 SVGAGI. This CDR3 region has 14 residues. V was shortened by 1 base and J by 6 bases, with 13 bases between the two germline ends. The CDR3 is CASSYLKGGVEQYF. The DNA of the CDR3 is TGTGCCAGCAGTTACTTGAAAGGGGGTGTCGAGCAGTACTTC.

The chain links TRBV7-9 to TRBJ1-2, with 9 bases aligning to TRBD1. The germline V gene encodes CDR1 SEHNR and CDR2 FQNEAQ (reference sequence). The CDR3 length is 15 residues. V lost 6 bases, J lost 6 bases, and 11 bases stayed unmatched. The chain's CDR3 is CASSPPPGQGHGYTF. The CDR3 DNA reads TGTGCCAGCAGTCCACCCCCGGGACAGGGACATGGCTACACCTTC. The whole variable domain, remainder taken from reference TRBV7-9 and TRBJ1-2, is DTGVSQNPRHKITKRGQNVTFRCDPISEHNRLYWYRQTLGQGPEFLTYFQNEAQLEKSRLLSDRFSAERPKGSFSTLEIQRTEQGDSAMYLCASSPPPGQGHGYTFGSGTRLTVV.

V and J are TRBV2 and TRBJ1-3, with D unresolved. The germline CDR1 and CDR2 sequences are SNHLY and FYNNEI. The CDR3 has 13 amino acids. Trimming shortened V by 2 bases and J by 2 bases, and 4 bases separated the two germline ends. The CDR3 DNA reads TGTGCCAGCAGTGAATGGACTGGAAACACCATATATTTT. This gives the protein CASSEWTGNTIYF.

V usage is TRBV10-2 and J usage is TRBJ2-2; D is unresolved. Germline V gene data show CDR1 as WSHSY and CDR2 as SAAADI. The germline V and J ends were trimmed by 5 bases and 2 bases, with 3 bases remaining between them. The CDR3 runs to 12 residues. CDR3: CASSINTGELFF. For the CDR3, the DNA is TGCGCCAGCAGTATAAACACCGGGGAGCTGTTTTTT.

V usage is TRBV19 and J usage is TRBJ2-7; D uncertain. The length of the CDR3 is 14 residues. Germline V gene sequence: CDR1 LNHDA, CDR2 SQIVND (reference sequence). V dropped 6 bases and J dropped 0 bases, with 12 bases sitting between them. CDR3 coding DNA: TGTGCCAGTAGCGCCTCGCTTAGCTCCTACGAGCAGTACTTC. This codes for CASSASLSSYEQYF.

V is TRBV7-8 and J is TRBJ2-7, with TRBD1 matching 7 bases. The CDR3 runs to 16 residues. V lost 7 bases and J lost 1; bases outside the gene matches: 13. Germline CDR1 is SGHVS and CDR2 is FQNEAQ. The CDR3 here is CASTKPGTGESYEQYF. CDR3 in DNA: TGTGCCAGCACCAAGCCGGGTACAGGGGAATCCTACGAGCAGTACTTC.

This clone appeared a single time. The chain's CDR3 is CASSPTAGQVYGYTF. CDR3 DNA sequence: TGTGCCAGCAGTCCAACCGCCGGACAGGTCTATGGCTACACCTTC. The genes are TRBV27 and TRBJ1-2; 7 bases fit TRBD1. The CDR3 sequence is 15 residues long. Per germline, CDR1 MNHEY and CDR2 SMNVEV (reference sequence). Unmatched junction bases numbered 10, after V lost 5 bases and J lost 4 bases.

This chain links TRBV28 with TRBJ2-7; D gene uncertain. Germline CDR1 and CDR2: MDHEN and SYDVKM. The CDR3 sequence is 11 residues long. V lost 6 bases to trimming and J lost 7 bases, with 10 bases between them. The CDR3 region has the DNA TGTGCCAGCAGGGCACTCGGGGAGCAGTACTTC. Encoded protein: CASRALGEQYF.

The chain couples TRBV13 to TRBJ2-4; D is ambiguous. Germline V gene lookup returns CDR1 PRHDT and CDR2 FYEKMQ (reference sequence). The CDR3 covers 16 residues. V lost 5 bases and J 1 base, leaving 15 bases between the germline ends. The DNA of the CDR3 is TGTGCCAGCAGCCTGGCGCCTTGGGTGGCCAAAAACATTCAGTACTTC. Translating gives CASSLAPWVAKNIQYF. Filled out from reference TRBV13 and TRBJ2-4, the complete variable domain reads AAGVIQSPRHLIKEKRETATLKCYPIPRHDTVYWYQQGPGQDPQFLISFYEKMQSDKGSIPDRFSAQQFSDYHSELNMSSLELGDSALYFCASSLAPWVAKNIQYFGAGTRLSVL.

V and J are TRBV4-2 and TRBJ2-7; the D gene could be TRBD1 or TRBD2 (5 bases each). CDR3 length: 15 residues. V shed 2 bases and J shed 3 bases, with 14 bases lying between them. Germline V gene sequence: CDR1 LGHNA, CDR2 YNFKEQ. This CDR3 is CASSQKGPNGYEQYF. Written as DNA, the CDR3 is TGTGCCAGCAGCCAAAAGGGACCTAATGGCTACGAGCAGTACTTC.

In its sample, this clone was seen a few times. The chain recombines TRBV4-2 with TRBJ2-1; D possibly corresponds to TRBD1 (6 bases). Germline CDR1 LGHNA, CDR2 YNFKEQ. V was shortened by 1 base and J by 1 base, with 14 bases between the two germline ends. The length of the CDR3 is 17 residues. This CDR3 is CASSQGGRLMSYNEQFF. Here the CDR3 DNA reads TGTGCCAGCAGCCAAGGGGGGCGGCTGATGTCCTACAATGAGCAGTTCTTC.

This chain uses TRBV7-9 with TRBJ1-2; D is undetermined. The CDR3 sequence is 12 residues long. In germline, CDR1 is SEHNR, CDR2 FQNEAQ (reference sequence). Trimming removed 6 bases at V and 5 bases at J, with 10 bases between. CDR3 residues: CASRYTGYGYTF. The CDR3 nucleotides read TGTGCCAGCAGGTACACCGGGTATGGCTACACCTTC.

This chain's CDR3 is CASSVTQDGLAGGRWYNEQFF. The CDR3 DNA is TGTGCCAGCAGCGTAACTCAAGATGGGCTAGCGGGAGGAAGGTGGTACAATGAGCAGTTCTTC. This rearrangement joins TRBV9 to TRBJ2-1, with 11 bases identical to TRBD2. The trim removed 1 base at V and 4 bases at J, leaving 19 bases unmatched. Looked up from germline, CDR1 is SGDLS and CDR2 is YYNGEE. The CDR3 contains 21 residues.

CDR3 protein: CASSLISEPYNEQFF. As DNA, the CDR3 is TGTGCCAGCAGCTTAATCTCGGAGCCATACAATGAGCAGTTCTTC. This chain connects TRBV7-3 to TRBJ2-1; D gene unclear. The CDR3 consists of 15 residues. The V end lost 1 base, the J end lost 4 bases, and 11 bases lay between the germline ends. Looked up from germline, CDR1 is SGHTA and CDR2 is FQGTGA. Combining the CDR3 with reference TRBV7-3 and TRBJ2-1 gives the whole variable domain GAGVSQTPSNKVTEKGKYVELRCDPISGHTALYWYRQSLGQGPEFLIYFQGTGAADDSGLPNDRFFAVRPEGSVSTLKIQRTERGDSAVYLCASSLISEPYNEQFFGPGTRLTVL.

The chain combines TRBV27 with TRBJ1-2, with TRBD1 as a possible D gene (5 bases). V was pared by 4 bases and J by 2 bases, with 8 bases between. Germline CDR1 MNHEY, CDR2 SMNVEV (reference sequence). The CDR3 is made up of 13 amino acids. The CDR3 region has the DNA TGTGCCAGCAGTTACCCAGGGAACTATGGCTACACCTTC. Residues: CASSYPGNYGYTF.

V usage is TRBV25-1 and J usage is TRBJ2-3; D possibly corresponds to TRBD1 (6 bases). V lost 2 bases and J 2 bases, leaving 11 bases between the germline ends. This CDR3 has 15 amino acids. Germline CDR1 is MGHDK and CDR2 is SYGVNS. CDR3 protein: CASSEGTRNTDTQYF. In nucleotides, the CDR3 is TGTGCCAGCAGTGAAGGGACACGAAACACAGATACGCAGTATTTT.

V gene TRBV9 combines with J gene TRBJ2-7, with 8 positions matching TRBD2. V trimming: 4 bases; J trimming: 0 bases; junction bases outside the gene matches: 15. The germline gives CDR1 SGDLS, CDR2 YYNGEE. The CDR3 totals 18 residues. The CDR3 bases are TGTGCCAGCAGCCCTACTGGTGGCGGGAGGTATATCTCCTACGAGCAGTACTTC. As protein: CASSPTGGGRYISYEQYF.